These 18 T cell receptor beta chains share one sample of origin, sequenced in a study of beta chain features in type 1 diabetes (dated by TCRdb to 2016 to 2019). Paper-wide results and their limitations: Type 1 diabetes patients showed a moderate but significant shortening of TCRB CDR3 length in all four CD4+ subsets.

Library method: the immunoSEQ multiplex PCR assay. All of the isolated RNA was reverse transcribed with the High Capacity cDNA Reverse Transcription Kit, so expressed TCRB transcripts were sequenced. In TCRdb, the immuneACCESS table is reduced to in-frame sequences with V and J assigned. These tables do not hold every clone; where another copy was compared, an unresolved V gene accounts for under half, and the others remain unexplained. This sample gives about 180,000 clones in total; 7.8% of them show up just once. The top ten clones comprise 0.94% of the sample. These receptors have no identified antigens. Sequencing was carried out using central memory CD4+ T cells from blood. Receptors originate from a woman in her 40s with type 1 diabetes.

There are a few counts of this clone. The chain combines TRBV15 with TRBJ2-3; possible D gene TRBD1, 5 bases. Germline V gives CDR1 LNHNV, CDR2 YYDKDF (reference sequence). This CDR3 has 17 amino acids. Trimming shortened V by 3 bases and J by 5 bases, and 21 bases separated the two germline ends. CDR3 loop: CATSSTRIGRAGDTQYF. CDR3 nucleotides: TGTGCCACCAGCAGCACAAGAATTGGCAGGGCTGGAGATACGCAGTATTTT.

This clone has a handful of counts. Other DNA sequences in this specimen translate into the identical CDR3. This chain joins TRBV7-2 and TRBJ1-5; no clear D gene. The CDR3 runs 12 residues. V lost 5 bases to trimming and J lost 3 bases, with 5 bases between them. Germline lookup yields CDR1 SGHTA and CDR2 FQGNSA. CDR3 DNA sequence: TGTGCCAGCAGCCCTTACAATCAGCCCCAGCATTTT. Amino acids: CASSPYNQPQHF.

The chain joins TRBV27 to TRBJ1-2, with 9 bases aligning to TRBD1. The J segment lost 8 bases and the V segment lost 6 bases, leaving 7 bases of the junction unmatched. Germline V lookup: CDR1 MNHEY, CDR2 SMNVEV (reference sequence). The CDR3 is 13 amino acids. Here the CDR3 reads CASSQGQGGGYTF. CDR3 DNA: TGTGCCAGCAGCCAGGGACAGGGAGGCGGCTACACCTTC.

This clone was found a few times. This chain connects TRBV9 to TRBJ2-2; D is ambiguous. Germline CDR1 SGDLS, CDR2 YYNGEE. The CDR3 covers 14 residues. V shed 4 bases and J shed 4 bases, with 11 bases lying between them. The CDR3 sequence: CASSHLRSTGELFF. CDR3 in DNA: TGTGCCAGCAGCCATCTTAGGAGCACCGGGGAGCTGTTTTTT.

The V and J genes are TRBV7-2 and TRBJ2-5; no reliable D call. The CDR3 runs 11 residues. Trimming removed 5 bases from V and 4 bases from J, with 5 bases in between. The germline V gene encodes CDR1 SGHTA and CDR2 FQGNSA. The CDR3 DNA follows: TGTGCCAGCAGCCCCAGAGAGACCCAGTACTTC. Its protein is CASSPRETQYF.

The chain recombines TRBV9 with TRBJ1-2; no clear D gene. This CDR3 has 12 residues. CDR1 SGDLS and CDR2 YYNGEE come from the germline V gene. Trimming took off 3 bases at V and 8 bases at J, with 11 bases between the two ends. CDR3 in DNA: TGTGCCAGCAGCGAACTAACGGAGGGCTACACCTTC. Its protein is CASSELTEGYTF.

This clone appeared a few times. The rearrangement uses TRBV18 and TRBJ1-5; 9 bases are a match to TRBD1. Trimming at V came to 3 bases and at J to 10 bases, leaving 10 bases not matched to a gene. This CDR3 is 15 amino acids long. Germline V gene lookup returns CDR1 KGHSH and CDR2 LQKENI. The CDR3 DNA sequence: TGTGCCAGCTCACCGGGAACAGGGGGCTTGGAACCCCAGCATTTT. Translating it yields CASSPGTGGLEPQHF.

The genes are TRBV23-1 and TRBJ1-5; no firm D call. TRBV23-1 is an ORF, and what it does is uncertain. There are 15 residues in the CDR3. Between the trimmed V and J ends, which lost 1 base and 7 bases, there was a span of 14 bases. The CDR3 coding sequence is TGCGCCAGCAGTCAATTCTCTATCGGGGAACAGCCCCAGCATTTT. Protein: CASSQFSIGEQPQHF.

This clone was picked up a small number of times. V is TRBV27 and J is TRBJ2-5; D perhaps matches TRBD1 (6 bases). Germline CDR1 and CDR2: MNHEY and SMNVEV (reference sequence). This CDR3 is 15 amino acids long. Trimming took 4 bases from V and 2 from J, leaving 14 bases between them. DNA for the CDR3: TGTGCCAGCAGTTACGCAGGGGCTAATCAAGAGACCCAGTACTTC. Encoded protein: CASSYAGANQETQYF.

There are a few counts of this clone. The chain carries TRBV29-1 and TRBJ2-2; D not certain. Trimming removed 5 bases at V and 7 bases at J, with 11 bases between. The CDR3 has 12 amino acids. Germline CDR1 and CDR2: SQVTM and ANQGSEA. The CDR3 here is CSVSESDGELFF. The DNA for the CDR3 is TGCAGCGTTAGCGAGAGTGACGGGGAGCTGTTTTTT.

This rearrangement joins TRBV27 to TRBJ2-3; a weak D match, TRBD2 (6 bases). Germline CDR1 and CDR2: MNHEY and SMNVEV (reference sequence). V was clipped by 6 bases and J by 7 bases, with 20 bases between them. This CDR3 is built from 15 residues. The CDR3 DNA reads TGTGCCAGCAGACCGGTCGGAACTAGCCGTAATACGCAGTATTTT. Protein sequence: CASRPVGTSRNTQYF.

The gene calls are TRBV7-9 and TRBJ2-1; 9 bases line up with TRBD1. Looked up from germline, CDR1 is SEHNR and CDR2 is FQNEAQ (reference sequence). Trimming took 6 bases from V and 7 from J; bases not matched to a gene: 13. The CDR3 consists of 16 residues. The CDR3 spells CASRRSADRGANEQFF. The CDR3 region has the DNA TGTGCCAGCAGGAGGAGTGCGGACAGGGGTGCTAATGAGCAGTTCTTC.

This clone was counted only a few times. The V and J genes are TRBV5-1 and TRBJ2-3; the D is unclear. CDR1 is SGHRS and CDR2 is YFSETQ in the germline V gene. Trimming cost V 5 bases and J 6 bases, with 13 bases left between them. There are 13 residues in the CDR3. This chain's CDR3 is CASRSDWVDTQYF. In DNA form, the CDR3 reads TGCGCCAGCAGATCCGACTGGGTGGATACGCAGTATTTT. The full variable domain, rest sourced from reference TRBV5-1 and TRBJ2-3, is KAGVTQTPRYLIKTRGQQVTLSCSPISGHRSVSWYQQTPGQGLQFLFEYFSETQRNKGNFPGRFSGRQFSNSRSEMNVSTLELGDSALYLCASRSDWVDTQYFGPGTRLTVL.

This clone turned up a few times. V is TRBV10-3 and J is TRBJ1-2; tentatively, D is TRBD1 (5 bases). Germline CDR1 ENHRY, CDR2 SYGVKD. V gave up 8 bases and J gave up 7 bases, with 11 bases separating them. CDR3 length equals 11 residues. For the CDR3, the DNA is TGTGCCATCGGAGAACAGGTTGGCTACACCTTC. It yields the protein CAIGEQVGYTF.

This clone was seen a few times. This rearrangement joins TRBV6-5 to TRBJ1-3, with no clear D. V shed 8 bases and J shed 2 bases, with 13 bases lying between them. Germline lookup yields CDR1 MNHEY and CDR2 SVGAGI. CDR3 size: 14 residues. Written as DNA, the CDR3 is TGTGCCAGCCGGGGAGGTTTCGCTGGAAACACCATATATTTT. It translates to CASRGGFAGNTIYF.

This clone was picked up a small number of times. This rearrangement joins TRBV14 to TRBJ2-2; TRBD2 is a possible D gene (5 bases). The CDR3 spans 15 residues. Trimming removed 6 bases at V and 0 bases at J, with 11 bases between. Germline loops: CDR1 SGHDN, CDR2 FVKESK. The CDR3 sequence: CASSGSFANTGELFF. In nucleotides, the CDR3 is TGTGCCAGCAGTGGGAGCTTTGCGAACACCGGGGAGCTGTTTTTT.

This chain uses TRBV7-9 with TRBJ1-2, with TRBD1 matching 7 bases. Unmatched junction bases numbered 3, after V lost 5 bases and J lost 3 bases. The V gene's germline CDR1 is SEHNR and CDR2 FQNEAQ (reference sequence). This CDR3 region has 13 residues. This chain's CDR3 is CASSQGDDYGYTF. In nucleotides, the CDR3 is TGTGCCAGCAGCCAGGGGGATGACTATGGCTACACCTTC.

This clone was seen repeatedly, ten times or more. V is TRBV28 and J is TRBJ2-7; 7 bases agree with TRBD1. With V trimmed by 8 bases and J by 1 base, 8 bases remained unmatched. The CDR3 is made up of 14 amino acids. CDR1 and CDR2 from the germline V gene are MDHEN and SYDVKM. The CDR3 region is CASGLHRGSYEQYF. The CDR3 DNA is TGTGCCAGCGGACTGCACAGGGGATCCTACGAGCAGTACTTC.